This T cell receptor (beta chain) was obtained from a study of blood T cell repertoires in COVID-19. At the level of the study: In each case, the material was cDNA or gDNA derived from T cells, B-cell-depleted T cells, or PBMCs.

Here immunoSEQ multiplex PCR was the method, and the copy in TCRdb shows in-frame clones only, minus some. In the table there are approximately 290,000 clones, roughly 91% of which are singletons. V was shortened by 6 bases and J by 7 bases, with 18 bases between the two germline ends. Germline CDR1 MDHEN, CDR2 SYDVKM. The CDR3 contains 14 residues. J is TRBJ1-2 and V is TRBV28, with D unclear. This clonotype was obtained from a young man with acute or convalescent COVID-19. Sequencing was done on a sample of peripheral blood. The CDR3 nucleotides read TGTGCCAGCAGCACCATCGGAGACGGATCTGGCTACACCTTC. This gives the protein CASSTIGDGSGYTF.